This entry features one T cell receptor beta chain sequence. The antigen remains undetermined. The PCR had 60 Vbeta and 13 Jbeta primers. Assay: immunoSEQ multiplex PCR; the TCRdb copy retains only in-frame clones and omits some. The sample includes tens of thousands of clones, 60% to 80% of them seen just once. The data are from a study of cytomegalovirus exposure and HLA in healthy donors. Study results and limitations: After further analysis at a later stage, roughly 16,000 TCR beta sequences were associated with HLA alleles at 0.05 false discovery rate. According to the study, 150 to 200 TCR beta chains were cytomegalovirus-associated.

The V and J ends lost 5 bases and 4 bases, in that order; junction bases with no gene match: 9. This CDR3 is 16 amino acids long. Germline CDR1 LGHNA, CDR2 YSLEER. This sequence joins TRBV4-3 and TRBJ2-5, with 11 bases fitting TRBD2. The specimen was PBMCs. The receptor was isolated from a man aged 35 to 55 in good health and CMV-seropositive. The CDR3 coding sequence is TGCGCCAGCAGCGAGAGAGTAGCGGGGGGGCCAGAGACCCAGTACTTC. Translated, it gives CASSERVAGGPETQYF.